This entry lists 12 T cell receptor beta chains sequenced from one sample in a study of blood T cell repertoires in COVID-19. Here immunoSEQ multiplex PCR was the method, and the copy in TCRdb shows in-frame clones only, minus some. The table shows roughly 280,000 clones, with 86% occurring only once. Sequences were obtained from peripheral blood. These receptors were collected from a man aged 18 to 35 with active or convalescent COVID-19.

The CDR3 DNA sequence: TGTGCCAGCAGCTTTACAGGGGGCCCCTATGGTGGCTACACCTTC. This sequence encodes CASSFTGGPYGGYTF. This chain links TRBV7-2 with TRBJ1-2; 9 bases are shared with TRBD1. The germline gives CDR1 SGHTA, CDR2 FQGNSA. This CDR3 spans 15 amino acids. V trimming: 3 bases; J trimming: 7 bases; junction bases outside the gene matches: 9.

This clone turned up a few times. The V and J genes are TRBV7-9 and TRBJ1-2, with D perhaps matching TRBD1 (6 bases). In germline, CDR1 is SEHNR, CDR2 FQNEAQ (reference sequence). Trimming left V 5 bases short and J 6 bases short, with 10 bases between. The CDR3 totals 12 residues. CDR3 nucleotides: TGTGCCAGCAGCCGACAGGTGGATGGCTACACCTTC. As protein: CASSRQVDGYTF.

The chain recombines TRBV6-5 with TRBJ2-7, with 8 positions matching TRBD1. This CDR3 is built from 16 residues. CDR1 MNHEY and CDR2 SVGAGI come from the germline V gene. V gave up 4 bases and J gave up 7 bases; unmatched junction bases: 15. The CDR3 sequence is CASSLISGTGSEEQYF. In nucleotides, the CDR3 is TGTGCCAGCAGTTTAATATCCGGGACAGGCTCGGAGGAGCAGTACTTC.

The rearrangement links TRBV7-3 to TRBJ1-1, with D hard to call. The germline gives CDR1 SGHTA, CDR2 FQGTGA. The CDR3 spans 14 residues. Trimming took 4 bases from V and 5 from J, leaving 14 bases between them. The CDR3 is CASSSNQDSTEAFF. CDR3 bases: TGTGCCAGCAGCTCCAACCAGGACTCAACTGAAGCTTTCTTT.

In the case of this clone: A far more abundant clone sits one base away, making this likely a read error. The chain uses TRBV27 and TRBJ1-5; no clear D. The CDR3 runs 11 residues. The germline V gene has CDR1 MNHEY and CDR2 SMNVEV (reference sequence). The V end lost 3 bases, the J end lost 6 bases, and 3 bases lay between the germline ends. For the CDR3, the DNA is TGTGCCAGCAGTTTCGGTCAGCCCCAGCATTTT. Its translation is CASSFGQPQHF.

The CDR3 DNA is TGTGCCAGCAGTGCAGTGAGTAGCGGGAGCTCCTACAATGAGCAGTTCTTC. This translates into CASSAVSSGSSYNEQFF. The V gene is TRBV6-1, the J gene TRBJ2-1, with TRBD2 matching 9 bases. This CDR3 is built from 17 residues. Germline trimming cut 4 bases from V and 0 bases from J; bases unmatched to any gene: 7. In germline, CDR1 is MNHNS, CDR2 SASEGT.

This sequence joins TRBV6-5 and TRBJ1-3; D remains unclear. Trimming left V 8 bases short and J 4 bases short, with 9 bases between. CDR1 and CDR2 (germline): MNHEY, SVGAGI. This CDR3 comprises 12 residues. The CDR3 sequence is CASGVQGNTIYF. As DNA, the CDR3 is TGTGCCAGCGGAGTCCAGGGAAACACCATATATTTT.

The V gene is TRBV7-9, the J gene TRBJ2-7; tentatively, D is TRBD2 (6 bases). CDR1 is SEHNR, CDR2 FQNEAQ, per germline (reference sequence). V was pared by 7 bases and J by 5 bases, with 18 bases between. The CDR3 runs to 14 residues. The CDR3 sequence: CASTSYGEVNEQYF. In DNA, the CDR3 is TGTGCCAGCACCTCTTACGGGGAGGTCAACGAGCAGTACTTC.

V usage is TRBV7-3 and J usage is TRBJ2-7; TRBD2 matches 11 bases. From germline, CDR1 is SGHTA and CDR2 FQGTGA. There are 15 residues in the CDR3. The J segment lost 7 bases and the V segment lost 5 bases, leaving 10 bases of the junction unmatched. The CDR3 sequence is CASSPVAGGLQEQYF. CDR3 nucleotides: TGTGCCAGCAGCCCGGTAGCGGGAGGGCTTCAGGAGCAGTACTTC.

The V gene is TRBV7-9, the J gene TRBJ1-1; possible D gene TRBD1, 6 bases. Per germline, CDR1 SEHNR and CDR2 FQNEAQ (reference sequence). The length of the CDR3 is 16 residues. Trimming took 5 bases from V and 3 from J, leaving 19 bases between them. The CDR3 sequence: CASSRATTGSDTEAFF. The CDR3 DNA is TGTGCCAGCAGCCGAGCCACGACAGGATCAGACACTGAAGCTTTCTTT.

This chain joins TRBV5-4 and TRBJ2-7; 13 bases line up with TRBD2. Germline assignment: CDR1 SGHNT and CDR2 YYREEE (reference sequence). CDR3 size: 17 residues. V was clipped by 0 bases and J by 4 bases; unmatched bases: 7. The CDR3 spells CASSLEGTSGTGYEQYF. CDR3 bases: TGTGCCAGCAGCTTGGAAGGGACTAGCGGGACGGGGTACGAGCAGTACTTC.

This sequence joins TRBV19 and TRBJ2-2; a weak D match, TRBD1 (6 bases). The CDR3 is 14 amino acids. From germline, CDR1 is LNHDA and CDR2 SQIVND (reference sequence). The V end lost 11 bases, the J end lost 4 bases, and 17 bases lay between the germline ends. CDR3 nucleotides: TGTGCCTCTCTGGACAGAGGAACCACCGGGGAGCTGTTTTTT. Protein sequence: CASLDRGTTGELFF.